Following are 18 T cell receptor beta chains from one sample sequenced in a study of T cells in Graves' hyperthyroidism and ophthalmopathy. TCR beta CDR3 region amplification was performed from RNA transcripts. The primer set for the first-round RT-PCR of the TCR CDR3 was HTBI. MiXCR was run by TCRdb on the multiplex PCR reads, yielding one entry per CDR3 protein. The table shows 360,000 or so distinct CDR3 sequences, with 19% occurring only once. The sequencing sample was made of blood. All receptors come from a young woman with Graves' hyperthyroidism.

As for this clonotype: A much larger clone is a single base away; this may be a read error. CDR3 region: CSASLQETQCF. DNA for the CDR3: TGCAGTGCTAGCCTTCAAGAGACCCAGTGCTTC. V is TRBV20-1 and J is TRBJ2-5; the D is unclear. Germline V gene data show CDR1 as DFQATT and CDR2 as SNEGSKA (reference sequence). The CDR3 length is 11 residues.

This clonotype was found many times. The V gene is TRBV12-3 or TRBV12-4, the J gene TRBJ1-1; TRBD1 matches at 9 bases. The ends lost 5 bases at V and 13 bases at J; junction bases unmatched: 8. The length of the CDR3 is 12 residues. CDR3 nucleotides: TGTGCCAGCAGTAACCGGGACAGGGTCTTTTTCTTT. This sequence encodes CASSNRDRVFFF.

This clonotype was counted ten times or more. The V and J genes are TRBV11-2 and TRBJ1-2; maybe TRBD1 (6 bases). Germline V lookup: CDR1 SGHAT, CDR2 FQNNGV. Trimming shortened V by 3 bases and J by 7 bases, and 12 bases separated the two germline ends. The CDR3 has 13 amino acids. CDR3 residues: CASSLGGAVGYTF. DNA for the CDR3: TGTGCCAGCAGCTTGGGGGGGGCCGTTGGCTACACCTTC.

This clonotype was seen repeatedly, ten times or more. This rearrangement joins TRBV2 to TRBJ1-5; D is undetermined. Germline lookup yields CDR1 SNHLY and CDR2 FYNNEI. The CDR3 totals 13 residues. The V end lost 7 bases, the J end lost 7 bases, and 14 bases lay between the germline ends. As DNA, the CDR3 is TGTGCCAGCACCGGGGAGGGTGGGCAGCCCCAGCATTTT. Its protein product is CASTGEGGQPQHF.

The chain carries TRBV11-2 and TRBJ1-3; D not resolved. The V end was cut by 5 bases, the J end by 2 bases, with 19 bases between. This CDR3 spans 17 amino acids. The germline CDR1 and CDR2 sequences are SGHAT and FQNNGV. CDR3 protein: CASSLQPAVGTGNTIYF. CDR3 coding DNA: TGTGCCAGCAGCCTACAACCTGCAGTTGGCACTGGAAACACCATATATTTT.

This chain joins TRBV24-1 and TRBJ1-1; unclear D gene. The germline V gene has CDR1 KGHDR and CDR2 SFDVKD. Trimming took 7 bases from V and 3 from J, leaving 5 bases between them. The CDR3 consists of 11 residues. CDR3 residues: CATSKDTEAFF. The CDR3 DNA reads as TGTGCCACCAGCAAGGACACTGAAGCTTTCTTT.

This clonotype was observed a handful of times. V usage is TRBV30 and J usage is TRBJ1-1; 8 bases agree with TRBD1. Germline loops: CDR1 GTSNPN, CDR2 SVGIG (reference sequence). This CDR3 is built from 13 residues. The J segment lost 10 bases and the V segment lost 1 base, leaving 8 bases of the junction unmatched. The DNA for the CDR3 is TGTGCCTGGAGTGGGACAGGGCTAGATGGAGCTTTCTTT. It yields the protein CAWSGTGLDGAFF.

This clonotype showed up many times. The chain joins TRBV4-1 to TRBJ2-7; D may match TRBD1 or TRBD2 (5 bases each). Trimming pared 4 bases from V and 6 bases from J, leaving 16 bases between. This CDR3 has 14 residues. Germline values: CDR1 MGHRA, CDR2 YSYEKL. This CDR3 reads CASSPPGRRREQYF. The CDR3 DNA sequence: TGCGCCAGCAGCCCACCGGGACGGAGACGCGAGCAGTACTTC.

This chain uses TRBV6-5 with TRBJ1-5; D gene unclear. The CDR3 covers 15 residues. V gave up 0 bases and J gave up 6 bases, with 12 bases separating them. CDR1 and CDR2 (germline): MNHEY, SVGAGI. CDR3 residues: CASSYSMGNSQPQHF. CDR3 sequence (DNA): TGTGCCAGCAGTTACTCGATGGGGAATTCTCAGCCCCAGCATTTT.

This clonotype was recorded many times. V gene TRBV2 combines with J gene TRBJ2-7; a weak D match, TRBD1 (6 bases). Looked up from germline, CDR1 is SNHLY and CDR2 is FYNNEI. The ends were cut back, 8 bases at V and 0 bases at J, with 8 bases in the middle. The CDR3 consists of 12 residues. CDR3 sequence (DNA): TGTGCCAGCGGACAGATCTCCTACGAGCAGTACTTC. This codes for CASGQISYEQYF. The complete variable domain, with remaining parts taken from reference TRBV2 and TRBJ2-7, reads EPEVTQTPSHQVTQMGQEVILRCVPISNHLYFYWYRQILGQKVEFLVSFYNNEISEKSEIFDDQFSVERPDGSNFTLKIRSTKLEDSAMYFCASGQISYEQYFGPGTRLTVT.

This clonotype was seen a few times. V gene TRBV12-3 or TRBV12-4 combines with J gene TRBJ2-5; 9 positions agree with TRBD2. After removal of 5 bases from V and 5 bases from J, the junction contained 12 bases not matched to a gene. The length of the CDR3 is 16 residues. CDR3 residues: CASSPSWEAGGETQYF. CDR3 coding DNA: TGTGCCAGCAGTCCCAGTTGGGAAGCGGGGGGCGAGACCCAGTACTTC.

In its sample, this clonotype was seen many times. This chain links TRBV18 with TRBJ1-1, with 7 bases identical to TRBD1. The CDR3 consists of 16 residues. The V gene's germline CDR1 is KGHSH and CDR2 LQKENI. V lost 4 bases to trimming and J lost 1 base; unmatched junction nucleotides: 9. CDR3 DNA sequence: TGTGCCAGCTCACTAGGACAGGTACAGGCGAACACTGAAGCTTTCTTT. Residues: CASSLGQVQANTEAFF.

CDR3 bases: TGTGCCAGCAGCCCCCCGGGAGGAGAGGCCGGGGAGCTGTTTTTT. This translates into CASSPPGGEAGELFF. J is TRBJ2-2 and V is TRBV7-9; TRBD2 matches at 7 bases. V shed 5 bases, J shed 6 bases, and the junction held 9 bases outside the gene matches. The CDR3 totals 15 residues. CDR1 and CDR2 from the germline V gene are SEHNR and FQNEAQ (reference sequence).

This clonotype was recorded many times. The V call is TRBV9, the J call TRBJ1-2; D not resolved. Per the germline V gene, CDR1 is SGDLS and CDR2 is YYNGEE. The ends were cut back, 3 bases at V and 4 bases at J, with 13 bases in the middle. CDR3 size: 14 residues. The CDR3 spells CASSAPGRSYGYTF. The CDR3, as DNA: TGTGCCAGCAGCGCCCCAGGACGGAGCTATGGCTACACCTTC.

This clonotype has only one observation. This chain uses TRBV11-1 with TRBJ2-7; 7 bases match TRBD2. Looked up from germline, CDR1 is SGHAT and CDR2 is FQDESV (reference sequence). This CDR3 contains 15 residues. Germline trimming cut 3 bases from V and 2 bases from J; bases unmatched to any gene: 7. Written as DNA, the CDR3 is TGTGCCAGCAGCTTGAGCGGGACGGTGACCTACGAGCAGTACTTC. Translated: CASSLSGTVTYEQYF.

This clonotype came up many times. In DNA, the CDR3 is TGTGCCAGCAGCCCGGACAGGAAGCAGTACTTC. Translated, it gives CASSPDRKQYF. This chain links TRBV12-3 or TRBV12-4 with TRBJ2-7; 7 bases are shared with TRBD1. This CDR3 contains 11 residues. V lost 6 bases to trimming and J lost 8 bases; unmatched junction nucleotides: 4.

In its sample, this clonotype was seen many times. The gene calls are TRBV5-1 and TRBJ1-2, with no clear D. The CDR3 has 14 residues. V lost 0 bases to trimming and J lost 0 bases, with 6 bases between them. The germline V gene encodes CDR1 SGHRS and CDR2 YFSETQ. CDR3 DNA: TGCGCCAGCAGCTTGGGACCGCCTAACTATGGCTACACCTTC. Its translation is CASSLGPPNYGYTF.

This clonotype has ten or more counts. The chain uses TRBV7-3 and TRBJ2-5; D tentatively fits TRBD1 or TRBD2 (6 bases each). V lost 4 bases, J lost 5 bases, and 14 bases lay in between. The germline V gene encodes CDR1 SGHTA and CDR2 FQGTGA. CDR3 size: 14 residues. The CDR3 spells CASSSTGAGETQYF. The CDR3 DNA sequence: TGTGCCAGCAGCTCTACGGGGGCGGGGGAGACCCAGTACTTC.